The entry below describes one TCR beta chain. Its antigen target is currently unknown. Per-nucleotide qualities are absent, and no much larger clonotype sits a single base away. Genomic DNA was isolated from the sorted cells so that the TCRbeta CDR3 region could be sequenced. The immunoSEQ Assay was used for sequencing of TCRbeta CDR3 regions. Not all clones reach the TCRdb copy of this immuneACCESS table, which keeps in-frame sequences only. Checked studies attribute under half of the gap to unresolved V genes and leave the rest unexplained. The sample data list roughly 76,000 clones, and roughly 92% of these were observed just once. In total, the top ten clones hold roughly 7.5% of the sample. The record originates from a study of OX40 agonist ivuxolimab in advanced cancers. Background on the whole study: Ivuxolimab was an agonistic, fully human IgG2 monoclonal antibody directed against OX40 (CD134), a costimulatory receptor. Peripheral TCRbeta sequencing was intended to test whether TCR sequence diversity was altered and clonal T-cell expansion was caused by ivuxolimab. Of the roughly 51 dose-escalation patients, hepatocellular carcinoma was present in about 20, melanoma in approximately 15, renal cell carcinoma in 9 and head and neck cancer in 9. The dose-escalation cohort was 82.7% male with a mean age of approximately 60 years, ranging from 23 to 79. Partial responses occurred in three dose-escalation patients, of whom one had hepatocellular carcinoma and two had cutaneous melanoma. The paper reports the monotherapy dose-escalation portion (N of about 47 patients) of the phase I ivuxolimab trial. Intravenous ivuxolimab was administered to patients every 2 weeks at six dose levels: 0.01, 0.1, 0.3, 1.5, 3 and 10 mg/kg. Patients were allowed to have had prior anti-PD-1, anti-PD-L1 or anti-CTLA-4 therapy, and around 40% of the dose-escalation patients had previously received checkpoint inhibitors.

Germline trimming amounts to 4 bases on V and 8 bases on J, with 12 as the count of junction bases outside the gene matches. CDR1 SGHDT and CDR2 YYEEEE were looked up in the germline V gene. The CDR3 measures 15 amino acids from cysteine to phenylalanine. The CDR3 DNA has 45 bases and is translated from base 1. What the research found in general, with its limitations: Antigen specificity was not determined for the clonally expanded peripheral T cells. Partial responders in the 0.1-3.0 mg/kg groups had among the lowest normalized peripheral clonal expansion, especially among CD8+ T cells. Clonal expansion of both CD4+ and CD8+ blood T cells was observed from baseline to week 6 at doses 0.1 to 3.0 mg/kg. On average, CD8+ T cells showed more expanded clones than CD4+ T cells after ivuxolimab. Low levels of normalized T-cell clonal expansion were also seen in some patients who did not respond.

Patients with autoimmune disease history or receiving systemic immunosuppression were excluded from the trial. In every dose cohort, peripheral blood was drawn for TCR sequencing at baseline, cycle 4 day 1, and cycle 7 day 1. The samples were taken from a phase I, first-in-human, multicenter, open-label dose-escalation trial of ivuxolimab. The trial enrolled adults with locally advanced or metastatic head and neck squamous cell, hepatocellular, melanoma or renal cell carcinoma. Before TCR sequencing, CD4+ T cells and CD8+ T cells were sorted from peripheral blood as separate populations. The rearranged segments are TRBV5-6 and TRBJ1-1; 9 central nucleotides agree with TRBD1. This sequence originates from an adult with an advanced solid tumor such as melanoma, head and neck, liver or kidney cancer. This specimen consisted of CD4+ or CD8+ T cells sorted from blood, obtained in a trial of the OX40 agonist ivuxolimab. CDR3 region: CASSRGTGRLREAFF. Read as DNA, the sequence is TGTGCCAGCAGCAGGGGGACAGGGAGGCTTCGGGAAGCTTTCTTT.